This T cell receptor beta chain was identified during a study of blood T cells in healthy people across ages. It was with a sample-barcoded 5' primer and a J-beta primer mix that a second PCR of roughly 7 to 12 cycles was run. TCRdb analysed the 5' RACE reads with MiXCR anew, one entry per CDR3 protein. The sample gives around 280,000 distinct CDR3 sequences, roughly 29% of which show up once; roughly 30% is in the top ten. The study, taken as a whole, reports: Conclusively comparing naive with antigen-experienced cells was impossible with unsorted PBMCs. It was held that the diversity estimates obtained from one million T cells were underestimates.

Note on this clonotype: Its specificity is unknown.

There were healthy Caucasian individuals from Russia, aged roughly 6 to 100, serving as donors. A minimum of 6.5 million PBMCs was isolated per sample. Germline V lookup: CDR1 SGHTA, CDR2 FQGTGA. The V segment lost 1 base and the J segment 6 bases; nucleotides outside the gene matches: 7. The CDR3 is 15 amino acids. The genes are TRBV7-3 and TRBJ2-3; TRBD2 matches 7 bases. Source material: blood. This TCR derives from a woman between 70 and 85 years old in good health. CDR3 in amino acids: CASSLRGRAGDTQYF. The CDR3 nucleotides are TGTGCCAGCAGCTTAAGGGGGAGGGCCGGGGATACGCAGTATTTT.